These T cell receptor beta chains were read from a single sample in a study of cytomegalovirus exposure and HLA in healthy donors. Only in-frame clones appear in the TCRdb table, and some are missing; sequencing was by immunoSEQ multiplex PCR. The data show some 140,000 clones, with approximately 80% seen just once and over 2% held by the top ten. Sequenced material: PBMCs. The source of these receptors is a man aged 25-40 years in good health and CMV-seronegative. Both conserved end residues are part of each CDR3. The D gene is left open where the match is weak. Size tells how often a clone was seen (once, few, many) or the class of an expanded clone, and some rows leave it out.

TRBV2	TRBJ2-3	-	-	CASSRGGGFADTQYF	TGTGCCAGCAGTCGAGGGGGAGGGTTTGCAGATACGCAGTATTTT
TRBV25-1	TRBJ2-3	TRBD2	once	CASSEGTSGYTDTQYF	TGTGCCAGCAGTGAAGGAACTAGCGGGTACACAGATACGCAGTATTTT
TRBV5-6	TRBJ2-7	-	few	CASSRLEAEQYF	TGTGCCAGCAGCCGACTAGAGGCCGAGCAGTACTTC
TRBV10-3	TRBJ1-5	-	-	CAIKTEDQPQHF	TGTGCCATCAAGACAGAGGATCAGCCCCAGCATTTT
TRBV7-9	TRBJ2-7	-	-	CASSPEWAYEQYF	TGTGCCAGCAGCCCCGAGTGGGCTTACGAGCAGTACTTC
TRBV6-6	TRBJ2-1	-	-	CASTLGYRPYNEQFF	TGTGCCAGCACCCTGGGCTATCGGCCCTACAATGAGCAGTTCTTC
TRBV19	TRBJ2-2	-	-	CASSIAKASANTGELFF	TGTGCCAGTAGTATTGCTAAGGCTAGCGCGAACACCGGGGAGCTGTTTTTT
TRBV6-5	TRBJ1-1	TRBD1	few	CASSKDRGFLRAFF	TGTGCCAGCAGTAAGGACAGGGGTTTTCTGCGAGCTTTCTTT
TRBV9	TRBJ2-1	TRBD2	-	CASSPAPGLAGDEQFF	TGTGCCAGCAGCCCCGCCCCGGGACTAGCGGGAGATGAGCAGTTCTTC
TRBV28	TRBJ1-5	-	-	CASSFTGNQPQHF	TGTGCCAGCAGTTTCACAGGGAATCAGCCCCAGCATTTT
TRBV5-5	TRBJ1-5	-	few	CASSLAGHNQPQHF	TGTGCCAGCAGCTTGGCTGGACACAATCAGCCCCAGCATTTT
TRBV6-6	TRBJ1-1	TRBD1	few	CASSPQGARTEAFF	TGTGCCAGCAGTCCACAGGGGGCGCGGACTGAAGCTTTCTTT
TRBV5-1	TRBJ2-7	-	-	CASSSTGVTHEQYF	TGCGCCAGCAGTTCAACGGGAGTCACACACGAGCAGTACTTC
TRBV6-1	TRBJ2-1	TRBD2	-	CASFNGLAGGHEQFF	TGTGCCAGCTTTAACGGACTAGCGGGAGGGCATGAGCAGTTCTTC
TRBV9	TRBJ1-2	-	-	CASSVTGNYGYTF	TGTGCCAGCAGCGTAACAGGGAACTATGGCTACACCTTC
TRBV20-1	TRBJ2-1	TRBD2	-	CSGGGGNEQFF	TGCAGTGGGGGGGGAGGCAATGAGCAGTTCTTC
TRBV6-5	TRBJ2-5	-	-	CASSPSGSQETQYF	TGTGCCAGCAGTCCCTCAGGATCCCAAGAGACCCAGTACTTC
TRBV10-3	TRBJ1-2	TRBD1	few	CAVSPDRSNYGYTF	TGTGCCGTGTCTCCGGACAGGTCGAACTATGGCTACACCTTC
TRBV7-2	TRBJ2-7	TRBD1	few	CASSFQAGGYEQYF	TGTGCCAGCAGCTTTCAGGCAGGGGGCTACGAGCAGTACTTC
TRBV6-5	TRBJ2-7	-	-	CASSLGLPYEQYF	TGTGCCAGCAGTTTGGGACTGCCATACGAGCAGTACTTC
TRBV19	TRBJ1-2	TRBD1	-	CASTIQGFQGGYTF	TGTGCCAGTACGATACAGGGGTTTCAGGGTGGCTACACCTTC
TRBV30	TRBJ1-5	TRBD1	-	CAWSTRGNQPQHF	TGTGCCTGGAGTACCAGGGGGAATCAGCCCCAGCATTTT
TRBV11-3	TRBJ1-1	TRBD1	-	CASSRAGGYDTEAFF	TGTGCCAGCAGCCGGGCAGGGGGCTACGACACTGAAGCTTTCTTT
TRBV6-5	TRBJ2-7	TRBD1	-	CASRPTGVGEQYF	TGTGCCAGCAGACCTACAGGGGTTGGCGAGCAGTACTTC
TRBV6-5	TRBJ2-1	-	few	CASISEVEQFF	TGTGCCAGCATCAGTGAAGTAGAGCAGTTCTTC
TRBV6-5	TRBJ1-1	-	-	CASSYDAFSGTEAFF	TGTGCCAGCAGTTACGATGCCTTTTCGGGCACTGAAGCTTTCTTT
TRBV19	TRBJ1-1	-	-	CASSMGRQAFF	TGTGCCAGTAGTATGGGGCGTCAAGCTTTCTTT
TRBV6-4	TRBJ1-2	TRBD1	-	CASSDDRAYGYTF	TGTGCCAGCAGCGATGACAGGGCCTATGGCTACACCTTC
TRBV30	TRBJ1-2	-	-	CAWSVLAGANYGYTF	TGTGCCTGGAGTGTACTCGCCGGGGCTAACTATGGCTACACCTTC
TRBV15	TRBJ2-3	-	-	CATSPAPGRVGADTQYF	TGTGCCACCAGCCCCGCCCCAGGCAGGGTGGGCGCAGATACGCAGTATTTT
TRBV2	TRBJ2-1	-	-	CASRGRGSYNEQFF	TGTGCCAGCAGGGGTCGCGGCTCCTACAATGAGCAGTTCTTC
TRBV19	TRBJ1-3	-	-	CASSTSGQSGNTIYF	TGTGCCAGTAGTACCTCGGGACAATCTGGAAACACCATATATTTT
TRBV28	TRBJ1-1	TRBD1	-	CASSEGAWTEAFF	TGTGCCAGCAGCGAGGGGGCATGGACTGAAGCTTTCTTT
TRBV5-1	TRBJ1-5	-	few	CASSFSVDQPQHF	TGCGCCAGCAGCTTCAGTGTGGATCAGCCCCAGCATTTT
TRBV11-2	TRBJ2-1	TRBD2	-	CASRGTSATISYNEQFF	TGTGCCAGCAGGGGGACTAGCGCGACCATCTCCTACAATGAGCAGTTCTTC
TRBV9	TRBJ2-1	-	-	CASSWTPGNEQFF	TGTGCCAGCAGCTGGACTCCGGGCAATGAGCAGTTCTTC
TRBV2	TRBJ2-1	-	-	CASRRGSSYNEQFF	TGTGCCAGCAGGAGGGGGAGCTCCTACAATGAGCAGTTCTTC
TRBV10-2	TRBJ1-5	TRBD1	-	CASSESETGNQPQHF	TGCGCCAGCAGTGAGTCAGAGACAGGGAATCAGCCCCAGCATTTT
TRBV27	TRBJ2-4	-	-	CASSFGAGNIQYF	TGTGCCAGCAGTTTTGGCGCCGGGAACATTCAGTACTTC
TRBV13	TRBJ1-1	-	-	CASSPGNTEAFF	TGTGCCAGCAGCCCGGGGAACACTGAAGCTTTCTTT
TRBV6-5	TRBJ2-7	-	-	CASSYSILRGFEQYF	TGTGCCAGCAGTTACTCGATCTTACGGGGTTTCGAGCAGTACTTC
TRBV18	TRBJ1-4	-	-	CASSPPSGNPFNEKLFF	TGTGCCAGCTCACCACCTTCCGGGAACCCTTTTAATGAAAAACTGTTTTTT
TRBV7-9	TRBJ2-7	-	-	CASSLTTNSYEQYF	TGTGCCAGCAGCCTGACTACCAACTCCTACGAGCAGTACTTC
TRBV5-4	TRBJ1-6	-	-	CASSLNNSPLHF	TGTGCCAGCAGTTTAAATAATTCACCCCTCCACTTT
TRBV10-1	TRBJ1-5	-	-	CASSEETDTNSNQPQHF	TGCGCCAGCAGTGAGGAAACAGACACGAATAGCAATCAGCCCCAGCATTTT
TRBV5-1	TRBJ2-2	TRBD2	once	CASGPAGVGELFF	TGCGCCAGCGGCCCGGCGGGGGTCGGGGAGCTGTTTTTT
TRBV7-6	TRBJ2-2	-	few	CASSLGNGELFF	TGTGCCAGCAGCTTAGGTAACGGGGAGCTGTTTTTT
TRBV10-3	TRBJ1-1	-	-	CAISERQVRTEAFF	TGTGCCATCAGTGAAAGACAGGTGAGGACTGAAGCTTTCTTT